These 32 T cell receptor beta chains were sequenced from one sample in a study of post-analysis software for immune sequencing data. Study-wide results and limits: Compared with controls, patients had more of five TRBV segments, including TRBV5-6, TRBV5-1 and TRBV20-1.

No cognate antigen is known for these TCRs. Unique molecular identifiers were built into the TCR beta cDNA libraries. A single record per CDR3 protein comes from TCRdb applying MiXCR to the PCR reads. The sample has more than 450,000 distinct CDR3 sequences, roughly 34% seen once; the top ten hold approximately 5.4%. The sequenced sample was blood. The receptor set was obtained from a girl aged 2-17 years with multiple sclerosis.

This chain uses TRBV7-9 with TRBJ1-4; D unclear. The germline V and J ends were trimmed by 6 bases and 8 bases, with 7 bases remaining between them. Germline CDR1 reads SEHNR; CDR2 reads FQNEAQ (reference sequence). The CDR3 spans 11 residues. CDR3 sequence (DNA): TGTGCCAGCAGTGCTGGAGAAAAACTGTTTTTT. Protein sequence: CASSAGEKLFF.

This clonotype turned up a few times. The rearrangement joins TRBV7-2 to TRBJ2-7, with D hard to call. Germline lookup yields CDR1 SGHTA and CDR2 FQGNSA. The CDR3 runs 11 residues. The V gene lost 7 bases and the J gene lost 0 bases, with 4 bases spanning the gap. The CDR3 DNA follows: TGTGCCAGCATCGACTCCTACGAGCAGTACTTC. Protein product: CASIDSYEQYF.

This chain uses TRBV19 with TRBJ1-1; maybe TRBD1 (6 bases). This CDR3 comprises 13 residues. The V end was cut by 6 bases, the J end by 3 bases, with 11 bases between. Germline CDR1 LNHDA, CDR2 SQIVND (reference sequence). The CDR3 sequence: CASRLQGYTEAFF. In nucleotides, the CDR3 is TGTGCCAGTAGGCTACAGGGTTACACTGAAGCTTTCTTT.

This clonotype was observed a few times. The chain joins TRBV5-5 to TRBJ2-1, with D unresolved. From germline, CDR1 is SGHKS and CDR2 YYEKEE (reference sequence). The V gene lost 3 bases and the J gene lost 12 bases, with 16 bases spanning the gap. CDR3 length: 13 amino acids. DNA for the CDR3: TGTGCCAGCAGCTCGACATGGGAACGTGGGCAGTTCTTC. Residues: CASSSTWERGQFF.

The rearrangement links TRBV2 to TRBJ1-3, with 8 bases that match TRBD1. V gave up 7 bases and J gave up 4 bases; unmatched junction bases: 6. This CDR3 spans 14 amino acids. Germline values: CDR1 SNHLY, CDR2 FYNNEI. CDR3 sequence: CASTQGTGGNTIYF. The CDR3 nucleotides read TGTGCCAGCACTCAAGGGACAGGAGGAAACACCATATATTTT.

Only a few counts were recorded for this clonotype. V and J are TRBV20-1 and TRBJ2-1, with D possibly TRBD2 on 6 matching bases. Germline CDR1 DFQATT, CDR2 SNEGSKA (reference sequence). The V gene lost 5 bases and the J gene lost 5 bases, with 22 bases spanning the gap. The CDR3 loop spans 16 amino acids. The CDR3 DNA reads as TGCAGTGCTCGAAACCGGGGCGCGGGGTCCCACAATGAGCAGTTCTTC. Amino acids: CSARNRGAGSHNEQFF.

This chain uses TRBV7-2 with TRBJ1-4; D is ambiguous. CDR3 length: 12 residues. V dropped 2 bases and J dropped 10 bases, with 8 bases sitting between them. Per germline, CDR1 SGHTA and CDR2 FQGNSA. CDR3: CASSLTAGKLFF. The CDR3 DNA sequence: TGTGCCAGCAGCTTAACGGCGGGAAAACTGTTTTTT. The full variable domain, with the rest looked up from reference TRBV7-2 and TRBJ1-4, is GAGVSQSPSNKVTEKGKDVELRCDPISGHTALYWYRQSLGQGLEFLIYFQGNSAPDKSGLPSDRFSAERTGGSVSTLTIQRTQQEDSAVYLCASSLTAGKLFFGSGTQLSVL.

V is TRBV20-1 and J is TRBJ2-4; D remains ambiguous. From germline, CDR1 is DFQATT and CDR2 SNEGSKA (reference sequence). This CDR3 comprises 16 residues. V was cut by 5 bases and J by 0 bases, with 17 bases left in between. This CDR3 is CSALLPSDKAKNIQYF. In nucleotides, the CDR3 is TGCAGTGCTCTTCTTCCCTCCGATAAAGCCAAAAACATTCAGTACTTC.

This chain uses TRBV11-2 with TRBJ1-2, with D maybe TRBD1 (5 bases). The CDR3 contains 13 residues. The germline CDR1 and CDR2 sequences are SGHAT and FQNNGV. The V end lost 6 bases, the J end lost 7 bases, and 15 bases lay between the germline ends. The CDR3 bases are TGTGCCAGCAGTTTCGGTGGGGGTCTTGGCTACACCTTC. This gives the protein CASSFGGGLGYTF. The variable domain in full, completed from reference TRBV11-2 and TRBJ1-2, reads EAGVAQSPRYKIIEKRQSVAFWCNPISGHATLYWYQQILGQGPKLLIQFQNNGVVDDSQLPKDRFSAERLKGVDSTLKIQPAKLEDSAVYLCASSFGGGLGYTFGSGTRLTVV.

The chain carries TRBV29-1 and TRBJ2-7; 12 bases line up with TRBD1. Losses at the gene ends were 2 bases for V and 2 bases for J; bases not matched to a gene: 4. The V gene's germline CDR1 is SQVTM and CDR2 ANQGSEA. The CDR3 loop spans 15 amino acids. As DNA, the CDR3 is TGCAGCGTTGAACCTGGGGACAGGGGGCCCTACGAGCAGTACTTC. Translated: CSVEPGDRGPYEQYF.

The V gene is TRBV10-3, the J gene TRBJ2-5; D not certain. Germline V gene data show CDR1 as ENHRY and CDR2 as SYGVKD. V was clipped by 0 bases and J by 5 bases, with 13 bases between them. CDR3 size: 15 residues. The CDR3 coding sequence is TGTGCCATCAGTGAGTCGCTCCTCGGGCCTGAGACCCAGTACTTC. Translating it yields CAISESLLGPETQYF.

This chain links TRBV12-3 or TRBV12-4 with TRBJ2-5; a weak D match, TRBD2 (6 bases). Trimming left V 6 bases short and J 4 bases short, with 15 bases between. The CDR3 covers 14 residues. CDR3 coding DNA: TGTGCCAGCAGGTTGGGGGGTGAAAGAGAGACCCAGTACTTC. Protein sequence: CASRLGGERETQYF.

The gene calls are TRBV15 and TRBJ2-4; D may match TRBD1 or TRBD2 (7 bases each). The CDR3 runs 15 residues. Looked up from germline, CDR1 is LNHNV and CDR2 is YYDKDF (reference sequence). Trimming cost V 5 bases and J 5 bases, with 16 bases left between them. DNA of the CDR3: TGTGCCACCAGCCCCAGGGGGAGGGTCGAAAACATTCAGTACTTC. Encoded protein: CATSPRGRVENIQYF. Combining the CDR3 with reference TRBV15 and TRBJ2-4 gives the whole variable domain DAMVIQNPRYQVTQFGKPVTLSCSQTLNHNVMYWYQQKSSQAPKLLFHYYDKDFNNEADTPDNFQSRRPNTSFCFLDIRSPGLGDTAMYLCATSPRGRVENIQYFGAGTRLSVL.

The chain couples TRBV6-1 to TRBJ1-5, with a possible D match to TRBD1 (5 bases). The CDR3 contains 15 residues. V was cut by 2 bases and J by 5 bases, with 13 bases left in between. Germline-derived CDR1 and CDR2 are MNHNS and SASEGT. The CDR3 loop reads CASSEWGRADQPQHF. The CDR3 nucleotides read TGTGCCAGCAGTGAATGGGGCAGAGCCGATCAGCCCCAGCATTTT.

The table lists this clonotype with a few counts. The genes are TRBV5-1 and TRBJ2-7; 9 positions agree with TRBD2. The germline CDR1 and CDR2 sequences are SGHRS and YFSETQ. The CDR3 has 15 amino acids. The V segment lost 5 bases and the J segment 4 bases; nucleotides outside the gene matches: 10. CDR3 amino acids: CASRVTGREGYEQYF. CDR3 bases: TGCGCCAGCAGAGTGACAGGGCGGGAGGGTTACGAGCAGTACTTC.

The chain uses TRBV6-5 and TRBJ1-1; weak D call: TRBD1 (5 bases). Trimming cost V 0 bases and J 8 bases, with 7 bases left between them. Per the germline V gene, CDR1 is MNHEY and CDR2 is SVGAGI. This CDR3 comprises 12 residues. CDR3 in amino acids: CASSYSRGEAFF. CDR3 in DNA: TGTGCCAGCAGTTACTCCCGGGGGGAAGCTTTCTTT.

This clonotype was seen a handful of times. The gene calls are TRBV4-2 and TRBJ1-1, with D possibly matching TRBD1 (5 bases). The V gene's germline CDR1 is LGHNA and CDR2 YNFKEQ. V lost 1 base and J 1 base, leaving 10 bases between the germline ends. The CDR3 has 15 residues. The CDR3 DNA sequence: TGTGCCAGCAGCCAAGTAGGCCAGGGGAACACTGAAGCTTTCTTT. It is translated as CASSQVGQGNTEAFF.

V and J are TRBV7-3 and TRBJ2-1, with D possibly matching TRBD1 (7 bases). V shed 6 bases and J shed 4 bases, with 16 bases lying between them. Germline assignment: CDR1 SGHTA and CDR2 FQGTGA. The length of the CDR3 is 15 residues. CDR3 coding DNA: TGTGCCAGCAGTCCTCAGGGGGGCCATTACAATGAGCAGTTCTTC. It yields the protein CASSPQGGHYNEQFF.

Regarding this clonotype: At one of its ends the junction is not consistent with the germline gene, which may arise from a read error. The CDR3 region has the DNA TGTAGTGCTAGATCCGACAGTCCAGACGAAGCTTTCTTT. Translated: CSARSDSPDEAFF. The chain combines TRBV20-1 with TRBJ1-1; possible D gene TRBD1, 5 bases. Per the germline V gene, CDR1 is DFQATT and CDR2 is SNEGSKA (reference sequence). The CDR3 runs to 13 residues.

The chain carries TRBV7-2 and TRBJ2-3; the D gene is possibly TRBD2 (6 bases). V gave up 5 bases and J gave up 0 bases, with 21 bases separating them. Germline V lookup: CDR1 SGHTA, CDR2 FQGNSA. The CDR3 has 18 amino acids. The CDR3 loop reads CASSPEVGSGASTDTQYF. CDR3 sequence (DNA): TGTGCCAGCAGCCCAGAGGTCGGTAGCGGAGCTAGCACAGATACGCAGTATTTT.

This clonotype was seen a few times. The genes are TRBV10-1 and TRBJ1-1; 7 bases agree with TRBD1. Germline V CDR1 and CDR2: WNHNN, SYGVQD (reference sequence). The CDR3 covers 14 residues. The V and J ends lost 9 bases and 5 bases, in that order; junction bases with no gene match: 12. CDR3 region: CASQDSTGYTEAFF. The CDR3 nucleotides are TGCGCCAGTCAAGACTCGACAGGGTATACTGAAGCTTTCTTT.

This clonotype was detected only a few times. The genes are TRBV29-1 and TRBJ2-7, with 7 nucleotides matching TRBD2. The DNA end is a closer match to TRBJ2-5, so the J assignment may be wrong. CDR1 and CDR2 (germline): SQVTM, ANQGSEA. The CDR3 covers 13 residues. Here the CDR3 DNA reads TGCAGCGTTGATGTAACTAGCGAAGAGACCCAGTACTTC. It encodes CSVDVTSEETQYF.

The V gene is TRBV27, the J gene TRBJ1-1; a possible D gene is TRBD1 (5 bases). The CDR3 has 13 amino acids. Trimming pared 6 bases from V and 0 bases from J, leaving 8 bases between. Germline CDR1 and CDR2: MNHEY and SMNVEV (reference sequence). The CDR3 here is CASRQGLNTEAFF. The CDR3 nucleotides read TGTGCCAGCAGGCAGGGACTGAACACTGAAGCTTTCTTT.

This clonotype appeared a few times. The chain carries TRBV9 and TRBJ2-3; 11 positions match TRBD2. The V and J ends lost 3 bases and 0 bases, in that order; junction bases with no gene match: 9. The CDR3 extends over 18 amino acids. Germline CDR1 SGDLS, CDR2 YYNGEE. CDR3: CASSARLAGSSSTDTQYF. The CDR3 bases are TGTGCCAGCAGCGCCCGACTAGCGGGGTCTTCTAGCACAGATACGCAGTATTTT. Combining the CDR3 with reference TRBV9 and TRBJ2-3 gives the whole variable domain DSGVTQTPKHLITATGQRVTLRCSPRSGDLSVYWYQQSLDQGLQFLIQYYNGEERAKGNILERFSAQQFPDLHSELNLSSLELGDSALYFCASSARLAGSSSTDTQYFGPGTRLTVL.

The J gene is TRBJ2-3, the V gene TRBV12-3 or TRBV12-4; a possible D gene is TRBD1 (5 bases). V shed 3 bases and J shed 5 bases, with 12 bases lying between them. The CDR3 totals 14 residues. CDR3 amino acids: CASSLGLEGDTQYF. The CDR3 DNA reads as TGTGCCAGCAGTTTGGGGCTCGAAGGAGATACGCAGTATTTT.

This clonotype was detected once. This chain connects TRBV5-1 to TRBJ2-1; 13 bases are shared with TRBD2. The CDR3 extends over 16 amino acids. The germline gives CDR1 SGHRS, CDR2 YFSETQ. Losses at the gene ends were 4 bases for V and 5 bases for J; bases not matched to a gene: 6. The CDR3: CASSTTGTSGNNEQFF. The CDR3 DNA reads as TGCGCCAGCAGCACGACGGGGACTAGCGGGAACAATGAGCAGTTCTTC. Full variable domain (remainder filled in from reference TRBV5-1 and TRBJ2-1): KAGVTQTPRYLIKTRGQQVTLSCSPISGHRSVSWYQQTPGQGLQFLFEYFSETQRNKGNFPGRFSGRQFSNSRSEMNVSTLELGDSALYLCASSTTGTSGNNEQFFGPGTRLTVL.

The chain couples TRBV7-3 to TRBJ2-2; 8 bases are shared with TRBD1. CDR1 and CDR2 (germline): SGHTA, FQGTGA. The CDR3 has 13 amino acids. The junction had 3 bases not matched to a gene; V was cut back by 5 bases and J by 7 bases. Here the CDR3 reads CASSETGDGELFF. The CDR3 DNA follows: TGTGCCAGCAGCGAGACAGGGGACGGGGAGCTGTTTTTT.

The V gene is TRBV27, the J gene TRBJ2-4; 9 positions match TRBD1. The CDR3 extends over 15 amino acids. V was pared by 5 bases and J by 5 bases, with 7 bases of the junction left unmatched. Germline V gene sequence: CDR1 MNHEY, CDR2 SMNVEV (reference sequence). The CDR3 DNA reads TGTGCCAGCAGTCCTAACAGGGGGCGTCAAAACATTCAGTACTTC. This encodes CASSPNRGRQNIQYF.

The rearrangement links TRBV6-5 to TRBJ2-7; TRBD1 aligns across 7 bases. This CDR3 is 17 amino acids long. The germline V gene encodes CDR1 MNHEY and CDR2 SVGAGI. Germline trimming cut 2 bases from V and 0 bases from J; bases unmatched to any gene: 10. The DNA for the CDR3 is TGTGCCAGCAGTTACCTTAGGACAGGCTCCCTCTCCTACGAGCAGTACTTC. Its protein product is CASSYLRTGSLSYEQYF.

The chain recombines TRBV6-1 with TRBJ1-5, with 11 nucleotides matching TRBD1. Germline-derived CDR1 and CDR2 are MNHNS and SASEGT. The CDR3 has 17 residues. The trim removed 6 bases at V and 1 base at J, leaving 8 bases unmatched. Written as DNA, the CDR3 is TGTGCCAGCAGCGGGGGACAGGGGGGAAGAAGCAATCAGCCCCAGCATTTT. It specifies CASSGGQGGRSNQPQHF.

The gene calls are TRBV24-1 and TRBJ1-5; 7 bases are shared with TRBD1. This CDR3 comprises 11 residues. The V and J ends lost 10 bases and 7 bases, in that order; junction bases with no gene match: 3. From germline, CDR1 is KGHDR and CDR2 SFDVKD. The CDR3 protein is CATGTVQPQHF. CDR3 bases: TGTGCCACAGGGACAGTCCAGCCCCAGCATTTT.

This clonotype was counted only a few times. The chain links TRBV20-1 to TRBJ2-3, with TRBD1 identical over 9 bases. The CDR3 is 15 amino acids. V lost 0 bases to trimming and J lost 4 bases; unmatched junction nucleotides: 5. Looked up from germline, CDR1 is DFQATT and CDR2 is SNEGSKA (reference sequence). The DNA for the CDR3 is TGCAGTGCTAGAGATTCGGACAGGGGAGCAGATACGCAGTATTTT. It translates to CSARDSDRGADTQYF.